This T cell receptor (beta chain) was recorded in a study of PD-L1 blockade in urothelial cancer. For the study at large: The patients had undergone anywhere from 0 to 3 prior chemotherapy regimens. Blood was evaluated 3 weeks (second dose) and 6 weeks after therapy began. Per blood sample, T cells had a median of 141,255. Findings and limits, study-wide: Better survival was predicted when blood TCR clonality before treatment fell below the median.

As for time point: pretreatment peripheral blood. Germline V lookup: CDR1 MNHNS, CDR2 SASEGT. The junction had 9 bases not matched to a gene; V was cut back by 8 bases and J by 7 bases. This CDR3 spans 14 amino acids. A word on this clone: The antigen is not known.

Assay: immunoSEQ multiplex PCR; the TCRdb copy retains only in-frame clones and omits some. Among under 70,000 clones, more than 80% were seen once, and the ten largest hold over 1.5%. The chain joins TRBV6-1 to TRBJ2-7; 12 bases fit TRBD1. This material consisted of PBMCs, taken around atezolizumab (anti-PD-L1) treatment. The TCR comes from a man aged 70-80 years with urothelial cancer. The CDR3 DNA reads as TGTGCCAGCGGGGGGGGACAGGGGGCTTTAGAGCAGTACTTC. Translated, it gives CASGGGQGALEQYF.